This T cell receptor (beta chain) derives from a study of T cells after yellow fever vaccination. Study outcomes and limitations: Although the secondary response was weaker, it peaked faster, at day 5 versus 15. Boosting was followed by the reappearance of most primary-vaccination clones (about 96% CD4, 70% to 90% CD8). Clonotypes appearing in both CD4 and CD8 compartments existed, and their share was small.

V was trimmed by 8 bases and J by 2 bases, leaving 16 bases between them. CDR3 length: 15 amino acids. The germline CDR1 and CDR2 sequences are MNHEY and SVGEGT. TCRdb re-called the 5' RACE reads through MiXCR, storing one row per CDR3 protein. The table has about 240,000 distinct CDR3 sequences, less than 9% seen once. A note on this clonotype: What it binds is unknown.

V and J are TRBV6-2 or TRBV6-3 and TRBJ1-5; D might be TRBD1 (5 bases). The source was CD4+ T cells sorted from PBMCs, collected 15 days after the yellow fever booster vaccination. The clonotype comes from a man under 40 who received the YFV17D yellow fever vaccine. CDR3 sequence (DNA): TGTGCCAGCCAACCCAGGGTGAAGGGCAATCAGCCCCAGCATTTT. It specifies CASQPRVKGNQPQHF.